These 28 T cell receptor beta chains were all obtained from the same sample, sequenced in a study of T cell responses to AZD1222 COVID-19 vaccine. Profiling relied on immunoSEQ multiplex PCR, and the TCRdb table lists in-frame clones only, not all of them. The table records tens of thousands of clones, approximately 84% of them present only once. This material consisted of peripheral blood, taken on day 0 of AZD1222 vaccination. These receptors all come from an adult in good health.

CDR3 nucleotides: TGTGCCAGCAGCTTGGAGGGCCCCTCCTACGAGCAGTACTTC. The encoded protein is CASSLEGPSYEQYF. The chain combines TRBV7-8 with TRBJ2-7; maybe TRBD2 (6 bases). Between the trimmed V and J ends, which lost 3 bases and 0 bases, there was a span of 9 bases. CDR1 and CDR2 from the germline V gene are SGHVS and FQNEAQ. This CDR3 has 14 residues. Drawing the rest from reference TRBV7-8 and TRBJ2-7, the complete variable domain is GAGVSQSPRYKVAKRGQDVALRCDPISGHVSLFWYQQALGQGPEFLTYFQNEAQLDKSGLPSDRFFAERPEGSVSTLKIQRTQQEDSAVYLCASSLEGPSYEQYFGPGTRLTVT.

This clone was counted between two and nine times. The chain carries TRBV6-4 and TRBJ2-1, with D possibly being TRBD1 or TRBD2 (6 bases each). This CDR3 comprises 16 residues. V was trimmed by 5 bases and J by 2 bases, leaving 16 bases between them. CDR1 is MRHNA and CDR2 is SNTAGT in the germline V gene. The CDR3 nucleotides read TGTGCCAGCAGTCCCTATGAGGGGGGCCCCTACAATGAGCAGTTCTTC. This codes for CASSPYEGGPYNEQFF.

The rearrangement uses TRBV24-1 and TRBJ2-1; D might be TRBD1 or TRBD2, each matching 5 bases. Germline loops: CDR1 KGHDR, CDR2 SFDVKD. The CDR3 totals 16 residues. V lost 3 bases to trimming and J lost 5 bases, with 16 bases between them. This CDR3 reads CATSDNRDRVDNEQFF. The CDR3 coding sequence is TGTGCCACCAGTGATAACCGGGACCGAGTGGACAATGAGCAGTTCTTC.

The CDR3 DNA sequence: TGTGCCAGCAGTGAAAGTGTGTACTACGAGCAGTACTTC. This translates into CASSESVYYEQYF. The chain has TRBV2 and TRBJ2-7, with D unclear. The CDR3 extends over 13 amino acids. Germline CDR1 SNHLY, CDR2 FYNNEI. The germline V and J ends were trimmed by 2 bases and 3 bases, with 8 bases remaining between them.

The chain links TRBV7-2 to TRBJ2-5; 10 bases are a match to TRBD1. CDR1 and CDR2 from the germline V gene are SGHTA and FQGNSA. Trimming took 7 bases from V and 2 from J; bases not matched to a gene: 7. This CDR3 contains 15 residues. CDR3 in amino acids: CASNRQGARQETQYF. The CDR3 DNA reads TGTGCCAGCAACCGACAGGGGGCGCGGCAAGAGACCCAGTACTTC.

The V call is TRBV15, the J call TRBJ2-7, with D perhaps TRBD1 (6 bases). V lost 2 bases to trimming and J lost 7 bases, with 18 bases between them. Per germline, CDR1 LNHNV and CDR2 YYDKDF (reference sequence). The CDR3 has 15 residues. In nucleotides, the CDR3 is TGTGCCACCAGCAGACAGGGGCCAACCCAAGGGGAGCAGTACTTC. This gives the protein CATSRQGPTQGEQYF.

The genes are TRBV9 and TRBJ2-1; 7 positions agree with TRBD1. V gave up 0 bases and J gave up 4 bases; unmatched junction bases: 4. CDR3 size: 15 residues. CDR1 is SGDLS, CDR2 YYNGEE, per germline. CDR3 amino acids: CASSVAGTEYNEQFF. As DNA, the CDR3 is TGTGCCAGCAGCGTAGCCGGGACAGAGTACAATGAGCAGTTCTTC.

The V call is TRBV5-4, the J call TRBJ2-5; possible D gene TRBD1, 5 bases. There are 15 residues in the CDR3. CDR1 is SGHNT, CDR2 YYREEE, per germline (reference sequence). Trimming took 0 bases from V and 0 from J, leaving 9 bases between them. CDR3 nucleotides: TGTGCCAGCAGCTTGGGCCAGGGCTACCAAGAGACCCAGTACTTC. It encodes CASSLGQGYQETQYF.

The chain couples TRBV5-6 to TRBJ2-5; D assignment may be TRBD1 or TRBD2 (5 bases each). Trimming removed 0 bases from V and 0 bases from J, with 6 bases in between. In germline, CDR1 is SGHDT, CDR2 YYEEEE. This CDR3 spans 14 amino acids. The CDR3 loop reads CASSLGGNQETQYF. The CDR3, as DNA: TGTGCCAGCAGCTTGGGGGGGAACCAAGAGACCCAGTACTTC.

The CDR3 loop is CASSAGTGMDGYTF. The CDR3 DNA follows: TGTGCCAGCAGCGCCGGGACAGGGATGGATGGCTACACCTTC. The chain combines TRBV7-6 with TRBJ1-2; 9 bases line up with TRBD1. Looked up from germline, CDR1 is SGHVS and CDR2 is FNYEAQ. J gave up 6 bases and V 5 bases, and 7 bases lay outside the gene matches. This CDR3 comprises 14 residues.

The rearrangement uses TRBV19 and TRBJ2-1; D is possibly TRBD2 (5 bases). CDR1 LNHDA and CDR2 SQIVND come from the germline V gene (reference sequence). Trimming took off 3 bases at V and 3 bases at J, with 12 bases between the two ends. This CDR3 has 15 amino acids. The CDR3 bases are TGTGCCAGTAGTATGGAGCAGGCGGGCTACAATGAGCAGTTCTTC. This translates into CASSMEQAGYNEQFF.

This clone was found once. This chain joins TRBV10-3 and TRBJ1-1; D might be TRBD1 (5 bases). Germline V gives CDR1 ENHRY, CDR2 SYGVKD. The germline V and J ends were trimmed by 6 bases and 11 bases, with 25 bases remaining between them. The CDR3 is made up of 15 amino acids. In nucleotides, the CDR3 is TGTGCCATCAGAGCTCAGGGTGAGGCGTCCCGTGAGGCTTTCTTT. Protein product: CAIRAQGEASREAFF.

This clone came up a few times. CDR3 amino acids: CASSMAEGYGYTF. Here the CDR3 DNA reads TGTGCCAGTAGTATGGCAGAAGGCTATGGCTACACCTTC. The V gene is TRBV19, the J gene TRBJ1-2, with D unclear. Germline values: CDR1 LNHDA, CDR2 SQIVND (reference sequence). V was clipped by 3 bases and J by 4 bases, with 9 bases between them. There are 13 residues in the CDR3.

In its sample, this clone was seen once. The chain combines TRBV7-3 with TRBJ1-2; TRBD1 might be the D (5 bases). Trimming cost V 5 bases and J 3 bases, with 13 bases left between them. The CDR3 sequence is 14 residues long. Germline CDR1 is SGHTA and CDR2 is FQGTGA. The CDR3 here is CASSPQAMDYGYTF. The DNA for the CDR3 is TGTGCCAGCAGCCCACAGGCGATGGACTATGGCTACACCTTC.

The chain recombines TRBV5-1 with TRBJ1-6; 7 nucleotides align to TRBD1. Trimming at V came to 5 bases and at J to 6 bases, leaving 11 bases not matched to a gene. The germline gives CDR1 SGHRS, CDR2 YFSETQ. This CDR3 contains 16 residues. CDR3 coding DNA: TGCGCCAGCAGGATTCAGGGGGAGAACAGTAATTCACCCCTCCACTTT. Amino acid sequence: CASRIQGENSNSPLHF.

This chain links TRBV7-2 with TRBJ2-4, with D hard to call. This CDR3 is 11 amino acids long. Germline CDR1 reads SGHTA; CDR2 reads FQGNSA. With 3 bases removed from V and 7 bases from J, the gap between germline ends came to 4 bases. The CDR3, as DNA: TGTGCCAGCAGCTTTGCGAACATTCAGTACTTC. Translation gives CASSFANIQYF.

The chain combines TRBV9 with TRBJ2-1; no reliable D call. Germline V gives CDR1 SGDLS, CDR2 YYNGEE. V was cut by 0 bases and J by 10 bases, with 11 bases left in between. CDR3 length equals 13 residues. The CDR3 bases are TGTGCCAGCAGCGTAGGCACGGCAGGCGAGCAGTTCTTC. Translating gives CASSVGTAGEQFF.

The chain has TRBV5-4 and TRBJ2-5; TRBD2 matches at 7 bases. The V segment lost 0 bases and the J segment 5 bases; nucleotides outside the gene matches: 4. This CDR3 region has 14 residues. Germline V gene sequence: CDR1 SGHNT, CDR2 YYREEE (reference sequence). CDR3 sequence (DNA): TGTGCCAGCAGCTTGGACGGGCGGGGGGAGACCCAGTACTTC. Translated, it gives CASSLDGRGETQYF. Supplemented by reference TRBV5-4 and TRBJ2-5, the full variable domain reads ETGVTQSPTHLIKTRGQQVTLRCSSQSGHNTVSWYQQALGQGPQFIFQYYREEENGRGNFPPRFSGLQFPNYSSELNVNALELDDSALYLCASSLDGRGETQYFGPGTRLLVL.

Written as DNA, the CDR3 is TGTGCCACCAGCAGAGACGCGGGACAGGGCTACGAGCAGTACTTC. Protein sequence: CATSRDAGQGYEQYF. The chain links TRBV15 to TRBJ2-7; 9 bases map to TRBD1. Trimming took 0 bases from V and 3 from J; bases not matched to a gene: 3. The V gene's germline CDR1 is LNHNV and CDR2 YYDKDF (reference sequence). The CDR3 is made up of 15 amino acids.

The V call is TRBV27, the J call TRBJ1-1; TRBD1 is a possible D gene (5 bases). The V end lost 7 bases, the J end lost 4 bases, and 19 bases lay between the germline ends. The germline V gene encodes CDR1 MNHEY and CDR2 SMNVEV (reference sequence). The CDR3 consists of 15 residues. CDR3 DNA sequence: TGTGCCAGCAAGGTGGGGCAGGCAGGAGGCACTGAAGCTTTCTTT. Amino acid sequence: CASKVGQAGGTEAFF.

The V gene is TRBV18, the J gene TRBJ1-6, with a possible D match to TRBD1 (5 bases). V was cut by 0 bases and J by 8 bases, with 14 bases left in between. Per germline, CDR1 KGHSH and CDR2 LQKENI. The CDR3 runs 16 residues. The CDR3 DNA reads as TGTGCCAGCTCACCACCGAATGAAAGGGGCCATTCACCCCTCCACTTT. It encodes CASSPPNERGHSPLHF.

This chain's CDR3 is CASSPGGGDSPLHF. CDR3 nucleotides: TGTGCCAGCTCACCAGGAGGGGGGGATTCACCCCTCCACTTT. The chain uses TRBV18 and TRBJ1-6; D may be TRBD1 (6 bases). Germline CDR1 reads KGHSH; CDR2 reads LQKENI. Trimming shortened V by 2 bases and J by 8 bases, and 10 bases separated the two germline ends. The CDR3 covers 14 residues.

The V and J genes are TRBV1 and TRBJ1-1; the D segment call TRBD1 is taken from the table without a DNA check. TRBV1 counts as a pseudogene. This CDR3 has 18 amino acids. Written as DNA, the CDR3 is TGCACCAGCAGCCAAGAGGGCGGACAGGGAGTCTCTTACACTGAAGCTTTCTTT. This codes for CTSSQEGGQGVSYTEAFF.

About this clone: One end of the junction is discordant with germline, which a read error may explain. The V and J genes are TRBV7-2 and TRBJ1-2; D ambiguous. Germline-derived CDR1 and CDR2 are SGHTA and FQGNSA. The CDR3 is made up of 13 amino acids. CDR3 loop: CASSLAAFGVYTF. As DNA, the CDR3 is TGTGCCAGCAGCCTAGCGGCATTCGGGGTCTACACCTTC.

The chain couples TRBV7-8 to TRBJ2-1; D may be TRBD1 (5 bases). This CDR3 contains 11 residues. CDR1 is SGHVS and CDR2 is FQNEAQ in the germline V gene. V was cut by 5 bases and J by 9 bases, with 8 bases left in between. The CDR3 nucleotides read TGTGCCAGCAGCCGGACACCTGAGCAGTTCTTC. This gives the protein CASSRTPEQFF.

V is TRBV6-1 and J is TRBJ1-2, with a tentative D call TRBD1 (5 bases). Germline V gene data show CDR1 as MNHNS and CDR2 as SASEGT. The CDR3 totals 14 residues. The V gene lost 2 bases and the J gene lost 8 bases, with 15 bases spanning the gap. Written as DNA, the CDR3 is TGTGCCAGCAGTGAAATTTGGGCAGGGAGGGGCTACACCTTC. It yields the protein CASSEIWAGRGYTF.

The gene calls are TRBV3-1 (or the pseudogene TRBV3-2) and TRBJ2-1; a possible D gene is TRBD1 (5 bases). The CDR3 consists of 15 residues. V was clipped by 2 bases and J by 0 bases, with 8 bases between them. CDR1 is LGHDT and CDR2 is YNNKEL in the germline V gene (reference sequence). CDR3 bases: TGTGCCAGCAGCCAAAGGGGCATCTCCTACAATGAGCAGTTCTTC. Translated, it gives CASSQRGISYNEQFF.

This clone occurred a few times. This chain links TRBV7-9 with TRBJ1-1; D not resolved. The CDR3 is 15 amino acids. The V end was cut by 5 bases, the J end by 3 bases, with 16 bases between. Per germline, CDR1 SEHNR and CDR2 FQNEAQ (reference sequence). The CDR3 sequence: CASSPFPEGYTEAFF. The CDR3 region has the DNA TGTGCCAGCAGCCCATTTCCGGAAGGGTACACTGAAGCTTTCTTT. Using reference TRBV7-9 and TRBJ1-1 for the parts outside the CDR3, the full variable domain is DTGVSQNPRHKITKRGQNVTFRCDPISEHNRLYWYRQTLGQGPEFLTYFQNEAQLEKSRLLSDRFSAERPKGSFSTLEIQRTEQGDSAMYLCASSPFPEGYTEAFFGQGTRLTVV.